This is a list of T cell receptor beta chains from one sample in a study of blood T cell repertoires in COVID-19. Libraries were prepared by immunoSEQ multiplex PCR; TCRdb keeps only in-frame clonotypes and omits some of them. The table includes about 66,000 clones, over 75% detected once. The sample taken for sequencing was peripheral blood. The source of these receptors is a man in his 70s with acute or convalescent COVID-19. Both conserved end residues are part of each CDR3.

TRBV27	TRBJ1-2	CASSFQVQGGYTF
TRBV19	TRBJ2-4	CASSMQGIGAKNIQYF
TRBV30	TRBJ1-3	CAWSADRGPGNTIYF
TRBV2	TRBJ2-1	CASGRGGYNEQFF
TRBV7-3	TRBJ1-1	CASSLRPQSEAFF
TRBV30	TRBJ1-6	CASGQGYNSPLHF
TRBV19	TRBJ1-5	CASLGRQNFKGNQPQHF
TRBV5-6	TRBJ2-7	CASSLLGGDHNYEQYF
TRBV27	TRBJ2-2	CASSLYGTSGGELFF
TRBV5-8	TRBJ1-1	CASLGGMNTEAFF
TRBV6-2/TRBV6-3	TRBJ1-3	CASSRQGTGNTIYF
TRBV27	TRBJ1-2	CASSLRGYGYTF
TRBV27	TRBJ1-6	CASSGWGEDNSPLHF
TRBV2	TRBJ2-7	CASRAGGIGNEQYF
TRBV7-2	TRBJ2-1	CASTMESGTYNEQFF
TRBV4-2	TRBJ2-3	CASSQGVAGAGFTDTQYF
TRBV6-2/TRBV6-3	TRBJ2-7	CASSYGSPPDIYEQYF
TRBV9	TRBJ2-2	CASSASRDRINTGELFF
TRBV5-1	TRBJ1-1	CASSGGQSNTEAFF
TRBV19	TRBJ2-3	CASGTSGGGTDTQYF
TRBV5-1	TRBJ1-5	CASSLAPGNQPQHF
TRBV5-1	TRBJ2-3	CASSIGQGTATDTQYF
TRBV28	TRBJ1-3	CASSIPGTGRGNTIYF
TRBV7-2	TRBJ1-3	CASSLSRDRGNTIYF
TRBV27	TRBJ2-7	CASSLGTSGAPSYEQYF
TRBV7-8	TRBJ2-7	CASSPGLAGLLGEQYF
TRBV6-5	TRBJ1-5	CASSFRGDQPQHF
TRBV10-3	TRBJ1-6	CAISGQGRSYNSPLHF
TRBV27	TRBJ1-5	CASSLGGFRGNQPQHF
TRBV2	TRBJ1-2	CASRRTGTNYGYTF